This TCR beta chain was observed in a study of tumor-infiltrating lymphocytes in glioblastoma multiforme. Findings of the study overall: The TCR and somatic mutation analysis included just one glioblastoma patient. RNA-based TCR sequencing may distort clone frequencies, since cells carry unequal TCR transcript numbers.

The CDR3 region is 21 residues in length, termini included. Germline CDR1 and CDR2: SGHNT and YENEEA. Three nested ARM-PCR rounds with V-beta and C-beta primers built TCRB libraries. No unique molecular identifiers were described for these TCRB libraries. TCRdb reprocessed the multiplex PCR reads with MiXCR, giving one entry per CDR3 protein. The table includes roughly 8,400 distinct CDR3 sequences, over 60% detected once. Regarding this clonotype: The antigen is undetermined. It is unclear where the CDR3 begins or ends on the DNA, so no DNA is shown, and the CDR3 is as TCRdb lists it.

The sequenced sample was brain tumor tissue. The TCR originated in a male donor with glioblastoma. This rearrangement joins TRBV11-3 to TRBJ2-1; whether TRBD2, the table's D call, matches the DNA was not checked. The CDR3 reads CASSFNICSARDEAGLYEQFF.